The source of this T cell receptor beta chain is a study of OX40 agonist ivuxolimab in advanced cancers. Sequencing used immunoSEQ multiplex PCR; TCRdb keeps in-frame clones, though not all of them. The table lists under 80,000 clones, 89% of them singletons. In germline, CDR1 is SGHVS, CDR2 FQNEAQ. J lost 4 bases, V lost 5 bases, and 6 bases had no gene match. This CDR3 region has 15 residues. The chain has TRBV7-8 and TRBJ2-2, with TRBD1 matching 8 bases. This TCR came from an adult with an advanced solid tumor such as melanoma, head and neck, liver or kidney cancer. The sequences come from CD4+ or CD8+ T cells sorted from blood, collected in a trial of the OX40 agonist ivuxolimab. CDR3 region: CASSARTGITGELFF. The CDR3 coding sequence is TGTGCCAGCAGCGCCCGGACAGGGATCACCGGGGAGCTGTTTTTT.